Following are 11 T cell receptor beta chains from one sample sequenced in a study of blood T cell repertoires in COVID-19. TCRdb keeps only in-frame clones here, not all; method: immunoSEQ multiplex PCR. This table holds approximately 220,000 clones, 85% to 90% found once. Sequencing was performed on PBMCs or T cells enriched from blood (not recorded which). These receptor sequences come from a man between 25 and 39 years old who had recovered from COVID-19.

This clone was counted once. As DNA, the CDR3 is TGTGCCAGCAGCTTAGGAGTAGTGACTAGTTCCTACAATGAGCAGTTCTTC. Encoded protein: CASSLGVVTSSYNEQFF. The genes are TRBV7-8 and TRBJ2-1; D possibly corresponds to TRBD2 (6 bases). Trimming stripped 1 base from V and 1 base from J, with 14 bases between. This CDR3 is 17 amino acids long. Germline V lookup: CDR1 SGHVS, CDR2 FQNEAQ.

For the CDR3, the DNA is TGTGCCAGCAGCGTAGGAGGTTTTACCGGGGAGCTGTTTTTT. As protein: CASSVGGFTGELFF. The chain links TRBV9 to TRBJ2-2, with D hard to call. The length of the CDR3 is 14 residues. CDR1 SGDLS and CDR2 YYNGEE come from the germline V gene. V was cut by 0 bases and J by 5 bases, with 8 bases left in between.

The chain has TRBV27 and TRBJ2-1; 10 bases agree with TRBD2. The CDR3 spans 15 residues. Germline-derived CDR1 and CDR2 are MNHEY and SMNVEV (reference sequence). J was trimmed by 4 bases and V by 5 bases; bases with no gene match: 5. The CDR3 sequence is CASSALAGIYNEQFF. The CDR3 DNA reads TGTGCCAGCAGTGCACTAGCGGGGATTTACAATGAGCAGTTCTTC.

The chain combines TRBV10-1 with TRBJ1-2; 7 positions agree with TRBD1. The CDR3 sequence is 14 residues long. Germline CDR1 is WNHNN and CDR2 is SYGVQD (reference sequence). V lost 0 bases to trimming and J lost 6 bases; unmatched junction nucleotides: 4. In nucleotides, the CDR3 is TGCGCCAGCAGTGAGTCCCGACAGGGAAATGGCTACACCTTC. This translates into CASSESRQGNGYTF.

The J gene is TRBJ1-3, the V gene TRBV7-8; D not resolved. Trimming took 7 bases from V and 3 from J, leaving 13 bases between them. There are 14 residues in the CDR3. Looked up from germline, CDR1 is SGHVS and CDR2 is FQNEAQ. CDR3 sequence reads: CASTLTPGGNTIYF. For the CDR3, the DNA is TGTGCCAGCACCCTCACCCCCGGTGGAAACACCATATATTTT. Filled out from reference TRBV7-8 and TRBJ1-3, the complete variable domain reads GAGVSQSPRYKVAKRGQDVALRCDPISGHVSLFWYQQALGQGPEFLTYFQNEAQLDKSGLPSDRFFAERPEGSVSTLKIQRTQQEDSAVYLCASTLTPGGNTIYFGEGSWLTVV.

The V call is TRBV7-9, the J call TRBJ2-1, with 10 nucleotides matching TRBD2. This CDR3 has 15 residues. With V trimmed by 2 bases and J by 6 bases, 4 bases remained unmatched. Looked up from germline, CDR1 is SEHNR and CDR2 is FQNEAQ (reference sequence). CDR3 sequence reads: CASSLTAGGPNEQFF. The CDR3 coding sequence is TGTGCCAGCAGCTTAACAGCGGGAGGGCCCAATGAGCAGTTCTTC.

V gene TRBV18 combines with J gene TRBJ2-7; 12 nucleotides match TRBD2. Germline V gene lookup returns CDR1 KGHSH and CDR2 LQKENI. The CDR3 contains 16 residues. Trimming cost V 5 bases and J 2 bases; bases outside gene matches: 7. The CDR3 region is CASSSSSGRAPYEQYF. The CDR3 DNA reads as TGTGCCAGCTCATCCTCTAGCGGGAGGGCCCCCTACGAGCAGTACTTC.

This chain joins TRBV19 and TRBJ1-2; D gene uncertain. The V gene's germline CDR1 is LNHDA and CDR2 SQIVND (reference sequence). This CDR3 region has 12 residues. The germline V and J ends were trimmed by 3 bases and 8 bases, with 10 bases remaining between them. The CDR3, as DNA: TGTGCCAGTAGTATCCCATTGGGCGGCTACACCTTC. This encodes CASSIPLGGYTF.

Here the CDR3 reads CASSPGGFGEKLFF. The DNA of the CDR3 is TGCGCCAGCAGCCCAGGGGGCTTTGGTGAAAAACTGTTTTTT. The chain combines TRBV5-1 with TRBJ1-4; 8 bases line up with TRBD1. Germline assignment: CDR1 SGHRS and CDR2 YFSETQ. This CDR3 region has 14 residues. V shed 4 bases, J shed 7 bases, and the junction held 6 bases outside the gene matches.

The rearrangement joins TRBV11-2 to TRBJ2-7; D is possibly TRBD2 (6 bases). The CDR3 extends over 12 amino acids. Germline CDR1 and CDR2: SGHAT and FQNNGV. V lost 10 bases and J lost 4, with 14 bases in between. CDR3 region: CATRPGTYEQYF. The CDR3 nucleotides are TGTGCCACCCGTCCCGGGACTTACGAGCAGTACTTC.

The chain recombines TRBV24-1 with TRBJ2-1, with unresolved D. CDR3 size: 13 residues. Trimming removed 0 bases from V and 6 bases from J, with 5 bases in between. From germline, CDR1 is KGHDR and CDR2 SFDVKD. Here the CDR3 DNA reads TGTGCCACCAGTGATTTGGGCCCCAATGAGCAGTTCTTC. Protein sequence: CATSDLGPNEQFF.